This T cell receptor beta chain was identified in a study of blood T cells in healthy people across ages. With a J-beta primer mix and a sample-barcoded 5' primer, a second PCR ran about 7 to 12 cycles. TCRdb analysed the 5' RACE reads with MiXCR anew, one entry per CDR3 protein. The sample records approximately 810,000 distinct CDR3 sequences, 25% to 30% being singletons. V was clipped by 5 bases and J by 3 bases; unmatched bases: 6. Germline V gene sequence: CDR1 MNHEY, CDR2 SVGAGI. This CDR3 has 15 residues. This clonotype came up many times. The clonotype comes from a woman of 80 years or more in good health. The sequencing input was blood. V gene TRBV6-5 combines with J gene TRBJ2-7; TRBD1 aligns across 11 bases. This chain's CDR3 is CASSKGQGVNYEQYF. The CDR3 coding sequence is TGTGCCAGCAGTAAGGGACAGGGGGTCAACTACGAGCAGTACTTC.